A selection of T cell receptor beta chains follows, all from one sample in a study of blood T cells in healthy people across ages. TCRdb recomputed calls from the 5' RACE reads with MiXCR, one row per CDR3 protein. The repertoire holds 600,000 to 900,000 distinct CDR3 sequences, roughly 24% seen once, with around 2.9% in the top ten. This sample also appeared in a second study, on T cells of mothers and their children.

The material sequenced was blood. The receptor set was obtained from a boy younger than 18 in good health. CDR3s include the opening cysteine and the closing phenylalanine or tryptophan. D genes are given only for firm matches.

D | V | CDR3
. | TRBV21-1 | CASSEYRESKFRAKNIQYF
. | TRBV7-6 | CASSRGFAETQYF
. | TRBV27 | CASKSRGNYGYTF
. | TRBV7-2 | CASSSARVITEAFF
. | TRBV9 | CASSVASTVGETQYF
. | TRBV6-1 | CASSPRGGELPKYYGYTF
. | TRBV6-6 | CASIHSEQYF
. | TRBV4-3 | CASSQDAGFGYTF
TRBD2 | TRBV5-5 | CASSLVSTSGGLYQETQYF
. | TRBV20-1 | CSAFFNGNIQYF
. | TRBV3-1 | CASSLIKETQYF
. | TRBV20-1 | CSAGAWGAVYYEQYF
. | TRBV20-1 | CSAHELVRRTDTQYF
. | TRBV12-5 | CASGGARDEQYF
. | TRBV29-1 | CSVEAIHNRATNGYTF
. | TRBV7-3 | CASSPSGGGGTIYF
. | TRBV20-1 | CSARDVGTEAFF
TRBD1 | TRBV29-1 | CSVAGTGNTDTQYF
. | TRBV18 | CASSQLTGRSAGELFF
TRBD1 | TRBV6-5 | CASSYSGQGGSYNSPLHF
TRBD1 | TRBV5-6 | CASSITPTGVETQYF
TRBD2 | TRBV20-1 | CSALLAGGRETQYF
TRBD1 | TRBV9 | CASSPGGPDRISPLHF
. | TRBV21-1 | CASSKDKGRAKNIQYF
. | TRBV5-1 | CASSLGRGAFPGETQYF
. | TRBV7-3 | CASSFTGSAVYGYTF
TRBD2 | TRBV3-1 | CASSQLTGGETQYF
. | TRBV7-9 | CASSGGRYNEKLFF
TRBD1 | TRBV27 | CASSLRVGSGQGHSGANVLTF
. | TRBV12-3/TRBV12-4 | CASSFLERGNGYTF
TRBD2 | TRBV5-1 | CASTVSSGYNEQFF
. | TRBV2 | CASSEGWGPLNIQYF
TRBD1 | TRBV20-1 | CSARIPQPGQGEKLFF
TRBD2 | TRBV5-5 | CASSFRELAGYTGELFF
TRBD2 | TRBV27 | CASKGLADYEQYF
. | TRBV2 | CASSEALTDQDAF
. | TRBV20-1 | CSATGTTNYGYTF
. | TRBV5-1 | CASSSLQGAYEQYF
. | TRBV24-1 | CATSDSDSYEQYF
. | TRBV11-2 | CASSLAGQKTQYF
TRBD2 | TRBV20-1 | CSARTSKETQYF
. | TRBV6-1 | CASSAHSQGIGNQPQHF
TRBD1 | TRBV25-1 | CASTWTGGETQYF
. | TRBV7-9 | CASSSPTVETQYF
. | TRBV6-2/TRBV6-3 | CASSYQGGPGDTQYF
TRBD2 | TRBV20-1 | CSATRETSGVGEQFF
. | TRBV7-8 | CASKFNSVRETRYF